The present T cell receptor beta chain was sequenced within a study of regulatory T cells in long-lasting Graves disease. Study outcomes and limitations: Rather than thyroid tissue, only peripheral blood underwent study. Accuracy might have suffered from few samples.

The time point is: newly diagnosed GD, antithyroid drugs for less than 3 months. PBMCs provided the RNA from which the TCR library was made. Those enrolled as patients came out of an endocrinology department in Xi'an, China. Building the TCR beta libraries relied on iRepertoire HTBI primers, and CDR3 regions underwent Arm-PCR. TCRdb reprocessed the multiplex PCR reads with MiXCR, giving one entry per CDR3 protein. Here the sample spans about 360,000 distinct CDR3 sequences, 15% to 20% being singletons. This clonotype was counted only a few times. Its matching antigen is unknown. The CDR3 loop spans 12 amino acids. Trimming took off 8 bases at V and 7 bases at J, with 11 bases between the two ends. CDR1 and CDR2 from the germline V gene are MDHEN and SYDVKM. This sample also belongs to another study, concerning T cells in Graves' hyperthyroidism and ophthalmopathy.

The origin of this receptor is a woman aged 18 to 35 with Graves disease. Sequencing used peripheral blood mononuclear cells (PBMCs), obtained at new diagnosis, from a patient treated with antithyroid drugs. V and J are TRBV28 and TRBJ1-4, with D perhaps TRBD1 (5 bases). CDR3 amino acids: CASGRGGEKLFF. Written as DNA, the CDR3 is TGTGCCAGCGGACGTGGGGGTGAAAAACTGTTTTTT.